The entry that follows covers one T cell receptor beta chain sequence. Its antigen is undetermined. Mixed chimerism was transient after nonmyeloablative marrow transplants from related graft donors. Thawed PBMCs were FACS-sorted into unstimulated CD4+CD25+CD127- regulatory T cells, CD4+CD25- non-regulatory cells, CD4 and CD8 cells. Measured with immunoSEQ multiplex PCR; TCRdb has only the in-frame clones, and not every one. Here the sample spans tens of thousands of clones, about 89% being singletons. The data are from a study of Tregs in tolerant kidney transplant recipients. Findings and caveats of the study: Tregs expanded with activated donor B cells seemed most donor-specific. This study did not directly address biological reproducibility. Nucleotide sequences could not be compared across some patients' samples due to primer changes.

The TCR comes from a human patient who received a combined kidney and bone marrow transplant. The T cells may partly be graft donor cells. The source material was CD4+ T cells from blood (PBMCs), sampled 6 months after the transplant.

CDR3 residues: CASSVDLPRADTQYF. The CDR3, as DNA: TGCGCCAGCAGCGTCGACCTCCCCCGGGCAGATACGCAGTATTTT. This rearrangement joins TRBV5-1 to TRBJ2-3, with no clear D. The CDR3 runs to 15 residues. Per the germline V gene, CDR1 is SGHRS and CDR2 is YFSETQ. V lost 4 bases to trimming and J lost 4 bases, with 16 bases between them.